This TCR beta chain was identified in a study of cytomegalovirus exposure and HLA in healthy donors. Amplification used 60 Vbeta primers and 13 Jbeta primers. Repertoires were generated with immunoSEQ multiplex PCR, while TCRdb's copy carries only in-frame clones and drops some. The sample holds 150,000 to 200,000 clones, about 72% seen once. CDR3 length: 16 amino acids. V was trimmed by 3 bases and J by 1 base, leaving 13 bases between them. The germline V gene encodes CDR1 SGHNT and CDR2 YYREEE (reference sequence). For this clone: Its antigen is not identified. This CDR3 is also generated by other DNA sequences in the sample.

Study-level results: Earlier analysis looked at TCR beta V segments, and most were productive about 87% or about 30% of the time. Across donors, sequencing depth was assumed by presence/absence analyses to be roughly uniform.

The genes are TRBV5-4 and TRBJ2-2; TRBD1 might be the D (5 bases). The sequencing input was PBMCs. This receptor was obtained from a male donor in good health and CMV-seronegative. For the CDR3, the DNA is TGTGCCAGCAGCTGGGGTCGTGGACAGAACACCGGGGAGCTGTTTTTT. This codes for CASSWGRGQNTGELFF.